The clone carrying this T cell receptor beta chain has a handful of counts. Its antigen is still unknown. A much larger clone differs from this one at a single base, so this may be a read error. The V gene's germline CDR1 is SGHTA and CDR2 FQGTGA. The CDR3 is 15 residues long. Trimming left V 3 bases short and J 4 bases short, with 15 bases between. This sample is part of a study of CD8+CD57+ T cells in acquired aplastic anemia. Study-level background: When averaged, DNA from sorted CD4+ and CD8+ cells came to approximately 3.2 ug. Findings and caveats of the study: The number of CD8+ CDR3 sequences shared by patients and controls was around 30. Controls and patients did not differ significantly in CD8+ Simpson's diversity.

Patients picked for sequencing had shown CD8+CD57+ cell expansion detected by flow cytometry. According to the study, genomic DNA was the template for TCR beta VDJ and CDR3 profiling. TCRdb fed the reads into MiXCR, producing one record per CDR3 protein. This sample has about 190,000 distinct CDR3 sequences, with around 47% found just once. This chain links TRBV7-3 with TRBJ1-1; the D is unclear. Sequenced sample: sorted CD4+, CD8+, or CD8+CD57+ T cells (not recorded which) from PBMCs. The sequence came from a human donor with aplastic anemia. The CDR3 spells CASSFPGGGSTEAFF. CDR3 nucleotide sequence: TGTGCCAGCAGCTTCCCGGGAGGCGGGAGCACTGAAGCTTTCTTT.